The rows below give T cell receptor beta chains drawn from one sample of a study of T cell repertoires in aging, cancer and after chemotherapy. TCRdb re-analysed the multiplex PCR reads in MiXCR, keeping a single row per CDR3 protein. This table has 2,000 to 2,500 distinct CDR3 sequences, about 20% appearing once. Input material: blood. All receptors come from a human donor with a solid tumor. CDR3s leave out the opening cysteine and the closing phenylalanine or tryptophan. The order of the fields is V gene, CDR3 length, J gene, CDR3 protein.

TRBV12-3/TRBV12-4	13	TRBJ2-5	ASSWDDRVQETQY
TRBV6-1	14	TRBJ1-3	ATGPGGLTSGNTIY
TRBV4-3	13	TRBJ1-1	ASSQETGANTEAF
TRBV5-6	11	TRBJ1-1	ASSLQGRTEAF
TRBV15	14	TRBJ2-1	ATSRVSGLTCCEQF
TRBV5-6	15	TRBJ2-2	ASSLVEGELYTGELF
TRBV5-8	14	TRBJ2-1	ASSLGRTSGYNEQF
TRBV20-1	14	TRBJ2-3	SAPGTSGRRGDTQY
TRBV27	14	TRBJ2-2	ASSFGAGLVTGELF
TRBV5-1	12	TRBJ1-5	ASSLEQGDQPQH
TRBV20-1	12	TRBJ2-7	SARGGTGTYEQY
TRBV12-3/TRBV12-4	11	TRBJ1-2	ASSPGGTDGYT
TRBV6-5	11	TRBJ2-1	ASSYPTGGEQF
TRBV6-6	13	TRBJ2-3	ASSYRTGSTDTQY
TRBV7-9	12	TRBJ2-6	ASSLRNGANVLT
TRBV12-3/TRBV12-4	16	TRBJ2-5	ASSHGLAGGGVKETQY
TRBV5-4	13	TRBJ1-1	ASSYEPGPNTEAF
TRBV12-3/TRBV12-4	13	TRBJ1-1	ASGLDRGANTEAF
TRBV10-3	18	TRBJ2-1	AISEMAAARTSGTYNEQF
TRBV5-6	13	TRBJ1-1	ASSFYQDRHTEAF
TRBV6-1	12	TRBJ2-1	ASSPQGPYNEQF
TRBV6-5	13	TRBJ1-5	ASSYEGGGNQPQH
TRBV19	13	TRBJ2-5	ASSTGGLYQETQY
TRBV28	14	TRBJ1-2	ASSPGGGQTNYGYT
TRBV13	13	.	ASSVYSGSTYEQF
TRBV20-1	13	TRBJ2-5	SADVETSGWETQY
TRBV6-5	13	TRBJ2-5	ASSYRANTGETQY
TRBV4-2	12	TRBJ1-2	ASSQEGGRYGYT
TRBV5-1	14	TRBJ1-1	ASSLGQAPGNTEAF
TRBV5-5	14	TRBJ2-3	ASSLQGRESTDTQY
TRBV12-3/TRBV12-4	13	TRBJ1-3	ASSQGPDSGNTIY
TRBV19	13	TRBJ1-4	ASSIGGARDEKLF
TRBV12-3/TRBV12-4	12	TRBJ1-1	ASSWGVGVAEAF
TRBV24-1	11	TRBJ2-1	ATSDTRTAEQF
TRBV5-6	12	TRBJ1-5	ASSFGGAGQPQH
TRBV10-3	18	TRBJ2-2	AISEMAAARTSGRVGELF
TRBV27	15	TRBJ2-1	ASTRVGAFPFYNEQF
TRBV12-3/TRBV12-4	20	TRBJ2-2	ASRQGRSRTSGGATNTGELF
TRBV6-1	14	TRBJ2-2	ASGDLAGGHTGELF
TRBV5-1	15	TRBJ2-3	ASSLGASGRPTDTQY
TRBV5-5	13	TRBJ1-2	ASRLGQGANYGYT
TRBV7-9	12	TRBJ2-1	ASSRPGAYNEQF
TRBV30	11	TRBJ1-4	AWSSLGNEKLF
TRBV7-3	9	TRBJ2-1	ASSGDNEQF
TRBV29-1	12	TRBJ2-5	SVLPGARGETQY
TRBV7-2	17	TRBJ2-1	ASSQGTSGLSSSYNEQF
TRBV10-3	14	TRBJ2-5	AISEGGDPALETQY
TRBV5-1	11	TRBJ1-2	ASSSQGARGYT
TRBV27	18	TRBJ2-1	VSSLEPRTSGRVSYNEQF
TRBV14	12	TRBJ2-2	ASSRTLNTGELF
TRBV18	12	TRBJ1-3	ASSPGAGGNTIY
TRBV7-2	10	TRBJ1-3	ASSYSGNTIY
TRBV5-1	10	TRBJ2-2	ASSSQAGELF
TRBV28	14	TRBJ2-2	ASSSSGTGNTGELF
TRBV7-9	11	TRBJ1-2	ASSLAGQKGYT
TRBV4-2	13	TRBJ1-2	ASSQEGQRGYGYT